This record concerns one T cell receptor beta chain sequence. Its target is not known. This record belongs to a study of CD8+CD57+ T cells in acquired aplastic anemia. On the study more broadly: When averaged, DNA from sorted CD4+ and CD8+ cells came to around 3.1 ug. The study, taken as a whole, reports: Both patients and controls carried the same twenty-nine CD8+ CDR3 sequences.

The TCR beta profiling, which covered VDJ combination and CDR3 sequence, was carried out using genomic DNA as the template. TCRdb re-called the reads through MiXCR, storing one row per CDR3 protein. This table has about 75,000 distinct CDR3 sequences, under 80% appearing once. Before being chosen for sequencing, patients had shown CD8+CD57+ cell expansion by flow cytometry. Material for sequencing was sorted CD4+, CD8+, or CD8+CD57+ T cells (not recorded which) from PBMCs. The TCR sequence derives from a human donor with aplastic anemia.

The DNA for the CDR3 is TGTGCCAGCAGCTCTCTCCTTAATTCACCCCTCCACTTT. Residues: CASSSLLNSPLHF. This sequence joins TRBV7-9 and TRBJ1-6; D not certain. This CDR3 is 13 amino acids long. Between the trimmed V and J ends, which lost 4 bases and 6 bases, there was a span of 7 bases. Germline V CDR1 and CDR2: SEHNR, FQNEAQ (reference sequence).